The 2 T cell receptor beta chains listed next were all sequenced from one sample in a study of cytomegalovirus exposure and HLA in healthy donors. The study ran its PCR with 60 Vbeta and 13 Jbeta primers. Sequenced by immunoSEQ multiplex PCR; TCRdb stores in-frame clones only, minus some. Counted here are some 100,000 clones, roughly 84% occurring once; the ten biggest clones make up about 1.2%. Source material: PBMCs. These TCRs come from a woman aged 18 to 35 in good health and CMV-seronegative.

The chain employs TRBV20-1 and TRBJ1-1; D not certain. Trimming shortened V by 3 bases and J by 2 bases, and 4 bases separated the two germline ends. Germline loops: CDR1 DFQATT, CDR2 SNEGSKA (reference sequence). This CDR3 spans 11 amino acids. The CDR3 region is CSASRNTEAFF. The CDR3 nucleotides read TGCAGTGCTAGTAGAAACACTGAAGCTTTCTTT.

CDR3 loop: CASSSEGQGGTQYF. The CDR3 bases are TGTGCCAGCAGCTCAGAAGGACAGGGAGGGACCCAGTACTTC. This chain uses TRBV7-9 with TRBJ2-5; 8 positions match TRBD1. The CDR3 sequence is 14 residues long. After removal of 4 bases from V and 7 bases from J, the junction contained 8 bases not matched to a gene. Germline CDR1 reads SEHNR; CDR2 reads FQNEAQ (reference sequence).